Given below is one TCR beta chain in context. Its antigen is currently unknown. This sample was included in a study of T cell responses to AZD1222 COVID-19 vaccine. Turning to the study itself: Recipients boosted at about 4 weeks or about 12 weeks are pooled. Study results and limitations: Breadth and depth of Spike-specific TCRs rose after two AZD1222 doses. Repertoire samples came only from after the peak T cell response. Spike-wide vaccine-associated CD4 TCRs dominated at 160-218 and 743-854.

Assay used: immunoSEQ multiplex PCR; TCRdb lists only in-frame clones, some missing. The table has about 140,000 clones, approximately 90% seen once. This CDR3 is built from 16 residues. V shed 2 bases, J shed 3 bases, and the junction held 9 bases outside the gene matches. Germline-derived CDR1 and CDR2 are MNHEY and SMNVEV (reference sequence). V and J are TRBV27 and TRBJ1-2; TRBD1 matches 7 bases. This TCR came from an adult in good health. The sample consisted of peripheral blood, taken on day 0 of AZD1222 vaccination. CDR3 loop: CASSLHPPGTDYGYTF. CDR3 DNA sequence: TGTGCCAGCAGTTTACACCCCCCCGGGACAGACTATGGCTACACCTTC.